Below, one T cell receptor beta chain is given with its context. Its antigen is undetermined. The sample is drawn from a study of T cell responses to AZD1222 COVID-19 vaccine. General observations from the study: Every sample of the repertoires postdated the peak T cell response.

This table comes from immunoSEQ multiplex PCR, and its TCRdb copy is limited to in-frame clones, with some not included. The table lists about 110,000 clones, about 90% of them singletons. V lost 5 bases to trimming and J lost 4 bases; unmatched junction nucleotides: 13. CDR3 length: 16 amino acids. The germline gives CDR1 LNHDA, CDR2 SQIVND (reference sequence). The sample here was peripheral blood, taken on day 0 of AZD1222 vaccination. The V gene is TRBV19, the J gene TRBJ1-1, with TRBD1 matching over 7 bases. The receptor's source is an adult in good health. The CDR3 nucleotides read TGTGCCAGTAGTCCCCACAGGGGTGTTTCAAGCACTGAAGCTTTCTTT. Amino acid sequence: CASSPHRGVSSTEAFF.